This T cell receptor (beta chain) was documented in a study of CD8 T cells in Susac syndrome. With 4 bases clipped from V and 6 bases from J, the junction kept 6 bases outside the gene matches. This CDR3 is built from 14 residues. Germline V gives CDR1 SGHRS, CDR2 YFSETQ. It was with random hexamers that 0.5 to 1 ug RNA was reverse transcribed. An immunoSEQ multiplex PCR amplified TCR beta CDR3 over 54 Vbeta and 13 Jbeta. Each CDR3 protein gets one entry after TCRdb re-called the immunoSEQ multiplex PCR reads with MiXCR. The sample yields roughly 150,000 distinct CDR3 sequences, 85% to 95% seen once. The sequence came from a human donor with Susac syndrome. The sample consisted of CD4+ T cells from PBMCs. This chain uses TRBV5-1 with TRBJ1-5, with 8 bases aligning to TRBD1. Here the CDR3 reads CASSVGTGVQPQHF. The CDR3 coding sequence is TGCGCCAGCAGCGTGGGGACAGGAGTTCAGCCCCAGCATTTT. Full variable domain (remainder filled in from reference TRBV5-1 and TRBJ1-5): KAGVTQTPRYLIKTRGQQVTLSCSPISGHRSVSWYQQTPGQGLQFLFEYFSETQRNKGNFPGRFSGRQFSNSRSEMNVSTLELGDSALYLCASSVGTGVQPQHFGDGTRLSIL.